A selection of T cell receptor beta chains follows, all from one sample in a study of T cell changes during pregnancy in multiple sclerosis. Using immunoSEQ multiplex PCR, the repertoire was profiled, and TCRdb retains in-frame clones only, with some absent. The repertoire includes roughly 48,000 clones, 85% to 95% of them detected once, and roughly 0.25% sits in the top ten. This specimen consisted of CD4+ T cells from peripheral blood mononuclear cells, obtained in the third trimester of pregnancy. All receptors derive from a female donor with multiple sclerosis, enrolled in a pregnancy study. CDR3s include the opening cysteine and the closing phenylalanine or tryptophan. D genes are given only for firm matches. Only some rows state a clone size, as once, few, many or a class for expanded clones.

v_gene: TRBV19
abundance: NA
d_gene: TRBD1
j_gene: TRBJ1-5
CDR3nt: TGTGCCAGTAGTATAGGTGGGACAGTCAATCAGCCCCAGCATTTT
CDR3aa: CASSIGGTVNQPQHF

v_gene: TRBV19
abundance: NA
d_gene: NA
j_gene: TRBJ1-5
CDR3nt: TGTGCCAGTAAAGCAGGACAAAATAGCAATCAGCCCCAGCATTTT
CDR3aa: CASKAGQNSNQPQHF

v_gene: TRBV5-4
abundance: NA
d_gene: NA
j_gene: TRBJ2-5
CDR3nt: TGTGCCAGCAGCTCTCAGGGTTTGGAGACCCAGTACTTC
CDR3aa: CASSSQGLETQYF

v_gene: TRBV7-3
abundance: NA
d_gene: TRBD1
j_gene: TRBJ2-7
CDR3nt: TGTGCCAGCAGCTTGGGGACAGGGGTCGGCTACGAGCAGTACTTC
CDR3aa: CASSLGTGVGYEQYF

v_gene: TRBV19
abundance: NA
d_gene: NA
j_gene: TRBJ2-3
CDR3nt: TGTGCCAGTAGTATAAATCAGCGTCTCTCCGGGGATACGCAGTATTTT
CDR3aa: CASSINQRLSGDTQYF

v_gene: TRBV5-8
abundance: NA
d_gene: TRBD1
j_gene: TRBJ2-7
CDR3nt: TGTGCCAGCAGTCTTGGACAGGGGGCTATTAACGAGCAGTACTTC
CDR3aa: CASSLGQGAINEQYF

v_gene: TRBV5-1
abundance: NA
d_gene: TRBD2
j_gene: TRBJ2-3
CDR3nt: TGCGCCAGCAGCCCGCTGACTAGCGGGAGTACAGATACGCAGTATTTT
CDR3aa: CASSPLTSGSTDTQYF

v_gene: TRBV9
abundance: few
d_gene: TRBD2
j_gene: TRBJ2-3
CDR3nt: TGTGCCAGCAGCGTAGCTGTGTTGGTAGCGGGAGGGCCGGGAGATACGCAGTATTTT
CDR3aa: CASSVAVLVAGGPGDTQYF

v_gene: TRBV10-3
abundance: NA
d_gene: NA
j_gene: TRBJ2-2
CDR3nt: TGTGCCATCAGTCCAGGGGACCTGAACACCGGGGAGCTGTTTTTT
CDR3aa: CAISPGDLNTGELFF

v_gene: TRBV19
abundance: NA
d_gene: NA
j_gene: TRBJ2-3
CDR3nt: TGTGCCAGTAGTCTCAGCGCCAGCAGCACAGATACGCAGTATTTT
CDR3aa: CASSLSASSTDTQYF

v_gene: TRBV5-1
abundance: NA
d_gene: NA
j_gene: TRBJ2-7
CDR3nt: TGCGCCAGCAGCTTTTTGGGCGGGACCTACGAGCAGTACTTC
CDR3aa: CASSFLGGTYEQYF

v_gene: TRBV2
abundance: NA
d_gene: TRBD1
j_gene: TRBJ1-2
CDR3nt: TGTGCCAGCAGTGACAGGGGGAACTATGGCTACACCTTC
CDR3aa: CASSDRGNYGYTF

v_gene: TRBV6-6
abundance: once
d_gene: NA
j_gene: TRBJ2-7
CDR3nt: TGTGCCAGCAGTTACTCACAGGGCTTTGAGAGGGAGCAGTACTTC
CDR3aa: CASSYSQGFEREQYF

v_gene: TRBV11-2
abundance: NA
d_gene: TRBD1
j_gene: TRBJ1-5
CDR3nt: TGTGCCAGCAGCTTACAGGGGGCTGGCAATCAGCCCCAGCATTTT
CDR3aa: CASSLQGAGNQPQHF

v_gene: TRBV5-6
abundance: few
d_gene: NA
j_gene: TRBJ2-7
CDR3nt: TGTGCCAGCAGCTTGGAGCAGGGGACCGAGCAGTACTTC
CDR3aa: CASSLEQGTEQYF

v_gene: TRBV27
abundance: medium-sized
d_gene: TRBD1
j_gene: TRBJ1-1
CDR3nt: TGTGCCAGCAGTTGGAGGACAGGGAACACTGAAGCTTTCTTT
CDR3aa: CASSWRTGNTEAFF

v_gene: TRBV10-3
abundance: NA
d_gene: NA
j_gene: TRBJ2-7
CDR3nt: TGTGCCATCAGTGAGTCAGGGAGTTACGAGCAGTACTTC
CDR3aa: CAISESGSYEQYF

v_gene: TRBV18
abundance: NA
d_gene: TRBD1
j_gene: TRBJ1-2
CDR3nt: TGTGCCAGCTCACCCAACAGGGGAATTAACTATGGCTACACCTTC
CDR3aa: CASSPNRGINYGYTF

v_gene: TRBV7-6
abundance: few
d_gene: TRBD2
j_gene: TRBJ2-7
CDR3nt: TGTGCCAGCAGCTTAGGGCTAGCGGGAAACCCCGAGCAGTACTTC
CDR3aa: CASSLGLAGNPEQYF

v_gene: TRBV5-1
abundance: NA
d_gene: NA
j_gene: TRBJ1-4
CDR3nt: TGCGCCAGCAGCTTGGATTCTATGGGAGCAACTAATGAAAAACTGTTTTTT
CDR3aa: CASSLDSMGATNEKLFF

v_gene: TRBV6-6
abundance: NA
d_gene: TRBD2
j_gene: TRBJ2-3
CDR3nt: TGTGCCAGCAGTACGGGACTAGCGGGGAACACAGATACGCAGTATTTT
CDR3aa: CASSTGLAGNTDTQYF

v_gene: TRBV5-1
abundance: NA
d_gene: NA
j_gene: TRBJ1-2
CDR3nt: TGCGCCAGCAGCTTGGACAGTTCCGGCTACACCTTC
CDR3aa: CASSLDSSGYTF

v_gene: TRBV5-1
abundance: NA
d_gene: NA
j_gene: TRBJ2-7
CDR3nt: TGCGCCAGCAGCTTGGCCACGTTAACAGGGCAACCCTACGAGCAGTACTTC
CDR3aa: CASSLATLTGQPYEQYF

v_gene: TRBV6-5
abundance: NA
d_gene: NA
j_gene: TRBJ1-2
CDR3nt: TGTGCCAGCAGTTACTCAAGAGGGAATCCCCTCTATGGCTACACCTTC
CDR3aa: CASSYSRGNPLYGYTF

v_gene: TRBV4-2
abundance: NA
d_gene: TRBD1
j_gene: TRBJ1-6
CDR3nt: TGTGCCAGCAGCCAACAAACAGGGGTGGGGTCCTATAATTCACCCCTCCACTTT
CDR3aa: CASSQQTGVGSYNSPLHF

v_gene: TRBV10-3
abundance: NA
d_gene: NA
j_gene: TRBJ2-7
CDR3nt: TGTGCCACCCTGACAGGCACCGAGCAGTACTTC
CDR3aa: CATLTGTEQYF

v_gene: TRBV16
abundance: NA
d_gene: NA
j_gene: TRBJ2-2
CDR3nt: TGTGCCAGCAGCCCGAGGGCGAGCGGGGAGCTGTTTTTT
CDR3aa: CASSPRASGELFF

v_gene: TRBV28
abundance: NA
d_gene: TRBD1
j_gene: TRBJ1-4
CDR3nt: TGTGCCAGCAGCCCCGGGACAGGCAGGGGACTGTTTTTT
CDR3aa: CASSPGTGRGLFF

v_gene: TRBV2
abundance: NA
d_gene: TRBD1
j_gene: TRBJ1-2
CDR3nt: TGTGCCAGCAGTGAACAGGGGGGCGAAAACTACTATGGCTACACCTTC
CDR3aa: CASSEQGGENYYGYTF

v_gene: TRBV6-5
abundance: NA
d_gene: NA
j_gene: TRBJ1-1
CDR3nt: TGTGCCAGCAGTTACTCGGGGGGTAACACTGAAGCTTTCTTT
CDR3aa: CASSYSGGNTEAFF

v_gene: TRBV4-2
abundance: few
d_gene: NA
j_gene: TRBJ1-1
CDR3nt: TGTGCCAGCAGCCAAGAGAGAGGAACTGAAGCTTTCTTT
CDR3aa: CASSQERGTEAFF

v_gene: TRBV19
abundance: NA
d_gene: NA
j_gene: TRBJ1-2
CDR3nt: TGTGCCAGTAGTATTGGTTCGGGAGGAGGCTACACCTTC
CDR3aa: CASSIGSGGGYTF

v_gene: TRBV2
abundance: NA
d_gene: NA
j_gene: TRBJ2-7
CDR3nt: TGTGCCAGCAGTGAATTGGGGGCGAAGTCCGAGCAGTACTTC
CDR3aa: CASSELGAKSEQYF

v_gene: TRBV27
abundance: NA
d_gene: TRBD1
j_gene: TRBJ1-1
CDR3nt: TGTGCCAGCAGTTTATTAGAGCAGGGGGGCACTGAAGCTTTCTTT
CDR3aa: CASSLLEQGGTEAFF

v_gene: TRBV19
abundance: NA
d_gene: TRBD2
j_gene: TRBJ2-7
CDR3nt: TGTGCCAGTAGTAGAGAGACGGGACTAGTAATAGGCGAGCAGTACTTC
CDR3aa: CASSRETGLVIGEQYF

v_gene: TRBV7-9
abundance: NA
d_gene: TRBD2
j_gene: TRBJ2-7
CDR3nt: TGTGCCAGCAGCCAATTGACTAGCGTATCCTACGAGCAGTACTTC
CDR3aa: CASSQLTSVSYEQYF

v_gene: TRBV4-1
abundance: NA
d_gene: NA
j_gene: TRBJ2-7
CDR3nt: TGCGCCAGCAGCCTGGACTTCCGGAGCTCCTACGAGCAGTACTTC
CDR3aa: CASSLDFRSSYEQYF

v_gene: TRBV6-1
abundance: once
d_gene: TRBD2
j_gene: TRBJ2-2
CDR3nt: TGTGCCAGCAGTGTCAGACTAGCGGGAGTTAACACCGGGGAGCTGTTTTTT
CDR3aa: CASSVRLAGVNTGELFF

v_gene: TRBV2
abundance: NA
d_gene: TRBD1
j_gene: TRBJ1-6
CDR3nt: TGTGCCAGCAGATATGACAGGGCGAGTTCACCCCTCCACTTT
CDR3aa: CASRYDRASSPLHF

v_gene: TRBV29-1
abundance: NA
d_gene: TRBD1
j_gene: TRBJ1-1
CDR3nt: TGCAGCGTCCCCCATCGGACAGGCAGCTACGAAGCTTTCTTT
CDR3aa: CSVPHRTGSYEAFF

v_gene: TRBV11-2
abundance: NA
d_gene: NA
j_gene: TRBJ1-5
CDR3nt: TGTGCCAGCAGCTTAGACGGGGGTAATCAGCCCCAGCATTTT
CDR3aa: CASSLDGGNQPQHF

v_gene: TRBV28
abundance: NA
d_gene: NA
j_gene: TRBJ1-1
CDR3nt: TGTGCCAGCAGTTTGGTAGGGGCGGACACTGAAGCTTTCTTT
CDR3aa: CASSLVGADTEAFF

v_gene: TRBV5-6
abundance: NA
d_gene: TRBD2
j_gene: TRBJ2-7
CDR3nt: TGTGCCAGCAGCTTACTCCCGGGAGGGCCGGGGGAGCAGTACTTC
CDR3aa: CASSLLPGGPGEQYF

v_gene: TRBV6-1
abundance: once
d_gene: NA
j_gene: TRBJ2-7
CDR3nt: TGTGCCAGCAGTGTTAGCGGAGTCTCCTACGAGCAGTACTTC
CDR3aa: CASSVSGVSYEQYF

v_gene: TRBV30
abundance: NA
d_gene: NA
j_gene: TRBJ2-7
CDR3nt: TGTGCCTGGAGCAGGGCGCCCTACGAGCAGTACTTC
CDR3aa: CAWSRAPYEQYF